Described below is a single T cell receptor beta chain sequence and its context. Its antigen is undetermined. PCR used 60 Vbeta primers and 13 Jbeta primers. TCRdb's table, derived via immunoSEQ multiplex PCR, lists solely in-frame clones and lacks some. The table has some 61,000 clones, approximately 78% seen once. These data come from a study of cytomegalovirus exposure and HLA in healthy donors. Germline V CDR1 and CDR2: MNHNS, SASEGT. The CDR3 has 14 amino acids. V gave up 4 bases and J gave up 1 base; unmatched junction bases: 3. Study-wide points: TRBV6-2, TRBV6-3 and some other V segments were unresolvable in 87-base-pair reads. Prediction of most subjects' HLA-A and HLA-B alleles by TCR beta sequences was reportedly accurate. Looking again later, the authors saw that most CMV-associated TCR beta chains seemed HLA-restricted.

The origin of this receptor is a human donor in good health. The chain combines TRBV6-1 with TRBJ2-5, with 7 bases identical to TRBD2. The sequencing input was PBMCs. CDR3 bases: TGTGCCAGCAGTGTACTAGCGAGCCAAGAGACCCAGTACTTC. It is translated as CASSVLASQETQYF.